This TCR beta chain was identified in a study of T-cell reconstitution after alpha-beta-depleted transplantation in children. During its preparation, the TCRbeta library received unique molecular identifiers. TCRdb called the PCR reads again in MiXCR, with one record for every CDR3 protein. The sample contains 440,000 or so distinct CDR3 sequences, approximately 11% of which appear only once. This clonotype has more than one count but fewer than ten. CDR1 MNHNS and CDR2 SASEGT come from the germline V gene. V was pared by 7 bases and J by 6 bases, with 15 bases between. The CDR3 has 14 amino acids. This rearrangement joins TRBV6-1 to TRBJ2-2, with D unclear. Sequenced material: PBMCs from the stem cell graft donor, taken from the stem cell graft. The clonotype comes from a human donor who donated a stem cell graft to a child with acute myeloid leukemia. CDR3 coding DNA: TGTGCCAGCAAAGCCGGAGTAGTGGCCGGGGAGCTGTTTTTT. Amino acid sequence: CASKAGVVAGELFF.